The rows below give T cell receptor beta chains drawn from one sample of a study of blood T cell repertoires in COVID-19. Clones were read by immunoSEQ multiplex PCR, and TCRdb kept only the in-frame ones, dropping some. The data hold 200,000 or so clones, with about 85% observed a single time. The sequencing input was PBMCs or T cells enriched from blood (not recorded which). The origin of the receptors is a woman in her twenties or thirties who had recovered from COVID-19. Each CDR3 is given with its conserved first and last residue. The order of the fields is clone size, V gene, D gene, J gene, CDR3 protein, CDR3 DNA. D genes are given only for firm matches. Size is stated for part of the rows, as once, few or many counts, or as a class when the clone is expanded.

size: .; V: TRBV20-1; D: .; J: TRBJ1-2; CDR3: CSARVSYGYTF; DNA: TGCAGTGCTAGAGTTAGCTATGGCTACACCTTC
size: .; V: TRBV9; D: TRBD1; J: TRBJ2-2; CDR3: CASGRLGTATGELFF; DNA: TGTGCCAGCGGACGTCTCGGGACAGCCACCGGGGAGCTGTTTTTT
size: .; V: TRBV7-2; D: .; J: TRBJ1-5; CDR3: CASSRGGNQPQHF; DNA: TGTGCCAGCAGCCGGGGGGGAAATCAGCCCCAGCATTTT
size: .; V: TRBV7-3; D: TRBD1; J: TRBJ2-2; CDR3: CASSSQGVTGELFF; DNA: TGTGCCAGCAGCTCCCAGGGGGTCACCGGGGAGCTGTTTTTT
size: .; V: TRBV5-1; D: TRBD2; J: TRBJ2-1; CDR3: CASSLTGTMNNEQFF; DNA: TGCGCCAGCAGCTTAACCGGGACTATGAACAATGAGCAGTTCTTC
size: .; V: TRBV7-2; D: .; J: TRBJ1-6; CDR3: CASSARDRAGISPLHF; DNA: TGTGCCAGCAGCGCGCGAGACCGGGCGGGGATTTCACCCCTCCACTTT
size: .; V: TRBV18; D: .; J: TRBJ1-4; CDR3: CASSRSSTNEKLFF; DNA: TGTGCCAGCTCACGCAGTTCAACTAATGAAAAACTGTTTTTT
size: .; V: TRBV4-2; D: TRBD1; J: TRBJ1-4; CDR3: CASSQEGTGNEKLFF; DNA: TGTGCCAGCAGCCAAGAGGGGACAGGAAATGAAAAACTGTTTTTT
size: .; V: TRBV27; D: .; J: TRBJ1-5; CDR3: CASRPGNNQPQHF; DNA: TGTGCCAGCCGACCAGGGAACAATCAGCCCCAGCATTTT
size: few; V: TRBV3-1/TRBV3-2; D: .; J: TRBJ2-2; CDR3: CASSNFGTGELFF; DNA: TGTGCCAGCAGCAACTTCGGCACCGGGGAGCTGTTTTTT
size: .; V: TRBV4-3; D: .; J: TRBJ1-4; CDR3: CASSQGGRGYEKLFF; DNA: TGCGCCAGCAGCCAAGGAGGTAGGGGGTATGAAAAACTGTTTTTT
size: .; V: TRBV19; D: TRBD2; J: TRBJ2-5; CDR3: CASSKGLAGGQETQYF; DNA: TGTGCCAGTAGTAAGGGACTAGCGGGGGGGCAAGAGACCCAGTACTTC
size: .; V: TRBV4-1; D: .; J: TRBJ1-2; CDR3: CASSQEVPGTTYGYTF; DNA: TGCGCCAGCAGCCAAGAAGTTCCAGGGACAACCTATGGCTACACCTTC
size: .; V: TRBV5-4; D: .; J: TRBJ1-6; CDR3: CASTTRGHNSPLHF; DNA: TGTGCCAGCACCACGCGGGGGCATAATTCACCCCTCCACTTT
size: .; V: TRBV5-6; D: TRBD1; J: TRBJ1-2; CDR3: CASSKGTGRTNGYTF; DNA: TGTGCCAGCAGCAAAGGGACAGGGAGAACGAATGGCTACACCTTC
size: .; V: TRBV6-2/TRBV6-3; D: .; J: TRBJ2-3; CDR3: CASSYSWTDSSTDTQYF; DNA: TGTGCCAGCAGTTACTCCTGGACGGACTCTAGCACAGATACGCAGTATTTT
size: .; V: TRBV7-9; D: TRBD2; J: TRBJ2-3; CDR3: CASSQIAGGLDTQYF; DNA: TGTGCCAGCAGCCAAATAGCGGGGGGGCTCGATACGCAGTATTTT
size: .; V: TRBV16; D: .; J: TRBJ1-5; CDR3: CASSQLARAVGSQHF; DNA: TGTGCCAGCAGCCAATTGGCCAGGGCAGTTGGGTCCCAGCATTTT
size: .; V: TRBV13; D: .; J: TRBJ1-3; CDR3: CASRPTGSGNTIYF; DNA: TGTGCCAGCAGACCTACAGGGTCTGGAAACACCATATATTTT
size: .; V: TRBV19; D: TRBD1; J: TRBJ2-3; CDR3: CATKGERQGTDTQYF; DNA: TGTGCCACCAAGGGGGAAAGACAGGGGACAGATACGCAGTATTTT
size: .; V: TRBV6-2/TRBV6-3; D: .; J: TRBJ2-7; CDR3: CASSYIQRHSYEQYF; DNA: TGTGCCAGCAGTTACATCCAGAGACACTCCTACGAGCAGTACTTC
size: .; V: TRBV7-2; D: TRBD1; J: TRBJ1-4; CDR3: CASTPLGQGGEKLFF; DNA: TGTGCCAGCACTCCATTGGGACAGGGTGGCGAAAAACTGTTTTTT
size: .; V: TRBV2; D: .; J: TRBJ1-4; CDR3: CASSGSGDQWNEKLFF; DNA: TGTGCCAGCAGTGGTTCAGGGGATCAGTGGAATGAAAAACTGTTTTTT
size: .; V: TRBV10-2; D: TRBD2; J: TRBJ2-1; CDR3: CASSPGLANEQFF; DNA: TGCGCCAGCAGTCCGGGACTAGCGAATGAGCAGTTCTTC
size: .; V: TRBV7-3; D: TRBD2; J: TRBJ2-1; CDR3: CASSLETSGGGYNEQFF; DNA: TGTGCCAGCAGCTTAGAGACTAGCGGGGGAGGGTACAATGAGCAGTTCTTC
size: .; V: TRBV10-3; D: .; J: TRBJ1-2; CDR3: CAISRPGSYGYTF; DNA: TGTGCCATCTCTAGGCCGGGGAGCTATGGCTACACCTTC
size: .; V: TRBV4-1; D: TRBD1; J: TRBJ1-2; CDR3: CASSQGQSSYGYTF; DNA: TGCGCCAGCAGCCAGGGACAGTCGAGCTATGGCTACACCTTC
size: .; V: TRBV24-1; D: TRBD2; J: TRBJ2-1; CDR3: CATSDGGGSYNEQFF; DNA: TGTGCCACCAGTGATGGGGGGGGATCCTACAATGAGCAGTTCTTC
size: .; V: TRBV7-2; D: .; J: TRBJ1-2; CDR3: CASSLRGYGYTF; DNA: TGTGCCAGCAGCTTACGGGGCTATGGCTACACCTTC
size: .; V: TRBV15; D: .; J: TRBJ1-6; CDR3: CATSRGGGDNSPLHF; DNA: TGTGCCACCAGCAGAGGTGGCGGAGATAATTCACCCCTCCACTTT
size: .; V: TRBV3-1/TRBV3-2; D: .; J: TRBJ2-1; CDR3: CASSTYVIPGEQFF; DNA: TGTGCCAGCAGCACCTACGTGATACCGGGGGAGCAGTTCTTC
size: .; V: TRBV19; D: .; J: TRBJ1-2; CDR3: CASSIDSNYGYTF; DNA: TGTGCCAGTAGTATAGATAGCAACTATGGCTACACCTTC
size: .; V: TRBV4-3; D: .; J: TRBJ1-5; CDR3: CASSQDRVGQPQHF; DNA: TGCGCCAGCAGCCAAGACAGGGTAGGACAGCCCCAGCATTTT
size: .; V: TRBV29-1; D: .; J: TRBJ2-3; CDR3: CSALNRDTDTQYF; DNA: TGCAGCGCCCTAAACAGGGACACAGATACGCAGTATTTT
size: .; V: TRBV11-1; D: .; J: TRBJ2-1; CDR3: CASSSSRVYNEQFF; DNA: TGTGCCAGCAGCTCAAGCAGGGTCTACAATGAGCAGTTCTTC
size: .; V: TRBV7-9; D: .; J: TRBJ2-3; CDR3: CASSLVQGSQYF; DNA: TGTGCCAGCAGCTTAGTCCAGGGTTCGCAGTATTTT
size: .; V: TRBV5-5; D: .; J: TRBJ1-1; CDR3: CASSLVAGRGTEAFF; DNA: TGTGCCAGCAGCTTGGTGGCGGGGAGGGGGACTGAAGCTTTCTTT
size: .; V: TRBV14; D: TRBD2; J: TRBJ2-1; CDR3: CASSHRLAGGLYNEQFF; DNA: TGTGCCAGCAGCCACCGACTAGCGGGGGGTCTCTACAATGAGCAGTTCTTC
size: .; V: TRBV3-1/TRBV3-2; D: .; J: TRBJ1-5; CDR3: CASSQDVSQPQHF; DNA: TGTGCCAGCAGCCAAGATGTATCCCAGCCCCAGCATTTT
size: .; V: TRBV28; D: TRBD1; J: TRBJ1-2; CDR3: CASSQDRGDGYTF; DNA: TGTGCCAGCAGTCAAGACAGGGGGGATGGCTACACCTTC
size: .; V: TRBV6-1; D: TRBD2; J: TRBJ2-3; CDR3: CASSEGTSGAFDTQYF; DNA: TGTGCCAGCAGTGAAGGGACTAGCGGCGCGTTTGATACGCAGTATTTT
size: .; V: TRBV15; D: .; J: TRBJ2-2; CDR3: CATSREAEELFF; DNA: TGTGCCACCAGCAGAGAGGCCGAGGAGCTGTTTTTT
size: .; V: TRBV7-8; D: .; J: TRBJ2-2; CDR3: CASSLDGGEYTGELFF; DNA: TGTGCCAGCAGCTTAGACGGGGGAGAATACACCGGGGAGCTGTTTTTT
size: .; V: TRBV7-2; D: TRBD1; J: TRBJ2-7; CDR3: CASSPSGTGVGYEQYF; DNA: TGTGCCAGCAGCCCCTCCGGGACAGGGGTTGGGTACGAGCAGTACTTC
size: once; V: TRBV2; D: TRBD1; J: TRBJ2-5; CDR3: CASKGDRAEETQYF; DNA: TGTGCCAGCAAAGGAGACAGGGCTGAAGAGACCCAGTACTTC
size: .; V: TRBV6-1; D: TRBD1; J: TRBJ2-7; CDR3: CASRSDRGYEQYF; DNA: TGTGCCAGCAGATCTGACAGGGGTTACGAGCAGTACTTC
size: .; V: TRBV29-1; D: TRBD1; J: TRBJ1-1; CDR3: CSVSDRDTEAFF; DNA: TGCAGCGTGAGTGACAGGGACACTGAAGCTTTCTTT
size: .; V: TRBV11-1; D: .; J: TRBJ2-1; CDR3: CASRPAGPSYNEQFF; DNA: TGTGCCAGCAGGCCTGCAGGTCCCTCCTACAATGAGCAGTTCTTC
size: .; V: TRBV5-1; D: TRBD2; J: TRBJ2-1; CDR3: CASSSGTSGVGRIF; DNA: TGCGCCAGCAGCTCCGGGACTAGCGGGGTGGGGAGGATCTTC
size: .; V: TRBV14; D: .; J: TRBJ2-1; CDR3: CASSQAGVEQFF; DNA: TGTGCCAGCAGCCAAGCGGGGGTTGAGCAGTTCTTC
size: .; V: TRBV5-4; D: TRBD2; J: TRBJ2-3; CDR3: CASSSGLRPTSTDTQYF; DNA: TGTGCCAGCAGCTCGGGACTAAGACCTACTAGCACAGATACGCAGTATTTT
size: .; V: TRBV11-3; D: TRBD2; J: TRBJ2-5; CDR3: CASSFDTGGQETQYF; DNA: TGTGCCAGCAGCTTCGACACGGGGGGGCAAGAGACCCAGTACTTC
size: .; V: TRBV10-1; D: TRBD2; J: TRBJ2-1; CDR3: CASSGGEAGGPNEQFF; DNA: TGCGCCAGCAGTGGGGGTGAAGCGGGGGGGCCCAATGAGCAGTTCTTC